This T cell receptor (beta chain) was profiled in a study of blood T cell repertoires in COVID-19. Study overall: There were acute and convalescent COVID-19 samples, and they came from the United States, Italy and Spain.

Here immunoSEQ multiplex PCR was the method, and the copy in TCRdb shows in-frame clones only, minus some. Of 300,000 to 400,000 clones listed, about 90% were seen once; the top ten hold about 7.8%. The CDR3 has 13 amino acids. Germline CDR1 reads LNHDA; CDR2 reads SQIVND (reference sequence). Unmatched junction bases numbered 6, after V lost 5 bases and J lost 11 bases. The clonotype was recovered from a woman between 50 and 59 years old who had recovered from COVID-19. The specimen was peripheral blood. J is TRBJ1-6 and V is TRBV19, with TRBD1 matching 7 bases. CDR3 coding DNA: TGTGCCAGTAGTCCACGACAGGGTCCACCCCTCCACTTT. This encodes CASSPRQGPPLHF.